Listed below are T cell receptor beta chains from one sample, sequenced in a study of blood T cell repertoires in COVID-19. Some clones are missing from TCRdb's copy, which holds only in-frame ones; the method was immunoSEQ multiplex PCR. The table records about 280,000 clones, roughly 85% of them present only once. Sequencing was done on a sample of peripheral blood. All receptors come from a woman aged 45 to 65 who had recovered from COVID-19. Both conserved end residues are part of each CDR3. Fields, in order: V gene, J gene, clone size, D gene, CDR3 protein, CDR3 DNA. The D gene is left open where the match is weak. Not all rows give a size; the values are once, few, many and, for expanded clones, a class.

TRBV3-1/TRBV3-2	TRBJ1-1	.	.	CASSLSPKRAEAFF	TGTGCCAGCAGCCTTTCTCCTAAGAGGGCTGAAGCTTTCTTT
TRBV4-2	TRBJ2-3	.	TRBD2	CASSRGTSGSTDTQYF	TGTGCCAGCAGCCGAGGGACTAGCGGTAGCACAGATACGCAGTATTTT
TRBV7-2	TRBJ2-7	.	TRBD2	CASSPSPSGSYEQYF	TGTGCCAGCAGCCCAAGTCCTAGCGGGAGTTACGAGCAGTACTTC
TRBV5-3	TRBJ2-7	.	.	CARRYWAGRYRPILYEQYF	TGTGCCAGAAGGTATTGGGCGGGTCGCTACAGACCAATACTCTACGAGCAGTACTTC
TRBV19	TRBJ1-5	few	.	CASTGGMGRAQHF	TGTGCCAGTACGGGGGGTATGGGTAGGGCCCAGCATTTT
TRBV27	TRBJ2-3	.	.	CASRGSGDTQYF	TGTGCCAGCAGGGGGAGTGGAGATACGCAGTATTTT
TRBV25-1	TRBJ1-2	.	TRBD1	CASSRTGGSLYGYTF	TGTGCCAGCAGTAGGACAGGGGGCTCACTCTATGGCTACACCTTC
TRBV6-5	TRBJ1-2	.	TRBD1	CASSYSWGDRDGYTF	TGTGCCAGCAGTTACTCTTGGGGGGACAGGGACGGCTACACCTTC
TRBV6-5	TRBJ1-5	.	.	CASSVQGGNQPQHF	TGTGCCAGCAGCGTCCAGGGCGGCAATCAGCCCCAGCATTTT
TRBV28	TRBJ2-7	.	.	CASSSPGTYEQYF	TGTGCCAGCAGTTCTCCGGGGACCTACGAGCAGTACTTC
TRBV28	TRBJ1-1	.	.	CASSAPGRTEAFF	TGTGCCAGCAGTGCTCCGGGGAGGACTGAAGCTTTCTTT
TRBV6-2/TRBV6-3	TRBJ1-2	.	.	CASSYDPGIYGYTF	TGTGCCAGCAGTTACGACCCAGGGATCTATGGCTACACCTTC
TRBV5-4	TRBJ2-7	many	TRBD1	CASSLGDRGRSYEQYF	TGTGCCAGCAGCTTGGGGGACAGGGGGCGTTCCTACGAGCAGTACTTC
TRBV10-3	TRBJ2-6	.	.	CAIGEEGGRSGANVLTF	TGTGCCATCGGGGAGGAGGGGGGGCGCTCTGGGGCCAACGTCCTGACTTTC
TRBV5-1	TRBJ1-1	.	TRBD1	CASSDQGARTEAFF	TGCGCCAGCAGCGATCAGGGGGCGCGGACTGAAGCTTTCTTT
TRBV4-3	TRBJ2-2	.	TRBD2	CASSHSGRGSGELFF	TGCGCCAGCAGCCACAGCGGGAGAGGATCCGGGGAGCTGTTTTTT
TRBV29-1	TRBJ1-3	once	TRBD1	CSVVRDRGEGIYF	TGCAGCGTAGTCCGGGACAGGGGCGAAGGCATATATTTT
TRBV5-1	TRBJ2-5	.	.	CASSLGQQQETQYF	TGCGCCAGCAGCTTGGGACAACAACAAGAGACCCAGTACTTC
TRBV5-1	TRBJ2-2	.	TRBD1	CASSQLTGGNTGELFF	TGCGCCAGCAGCCAGCTGACAGGGGGGAACACCGGGGAGCTGTTTTTT
TRBV9	TRBJ2-3	.	.	CASSELSDTQYF	TGTGCCAGCAGCGAATTATCCGATACGCAGTATTTT
TRBV9	TRBJ1-2	.	.	CASSVAPGANYGYTF	TGTGCCAGCAGCGTAGCTCCAGGGGCTAACTATGGCTACACCTTC
TRBV28	TRBJ1-5	.	.	CASSLFYSNQPQHF	TGTGCCAGCAGTTTATTTTATAGCAATCAGCCCCAGCATTTT
TRBV14	TRBJ2-3	.	.	CASSLVQRDTQYF	TGTGCCAGCAGCCTCGTACAGCGGGATACGCAGTATTTT
TRBV28	TRBJ2-7	.	TRBD2	CASMTSGSVVEQYF	TGTGCCAGCATGACTAGCGGGAGTGTGGTCGAGCAGTACTTC
TRBV3-1/TRBV3-2	TRBJ2-3	.	TRBD2	CASSPLAGGITDTQYF	TGTGCCAGCAGCCCTCTAGCGGGGGGGATAACAGATACGCAGTATTTT
TRBV27	TRBJ1-2	.	TRBD1	CASSSLDRAGGYTF	TGTGCCAGCAGTTCGCTGGACAGGGCCGGCGGATACACCTTC
TRBV10-1	TRBJ1-2	.	TRBD1	CASSVDRDNYGYTF	TGCGCCAGCAGTGTGGACAGGGACAACTATGGCTACACCTTC
TRBV28	TRBJ2-7	.	TRBD1	CASSLPGTVSSYEQYF	TGTGCCAGCAGTTTACCTGGGACAGTTAGCTCCTACGAGCAGTACTTC
TRBV24-1	TRBJ2-2	.	TRBD2	CATSVGLAGGSYTGELFF	TGTGCCACCAGTGTCGGACTAGCGGGGGGATCATACACCGGGGAGCTGTTTTTT
TRBV7-9	TRBJ2-7	.	TRBD1	CASSQKWDRGTDEQYF	TGTGCCAGCAGCCAGAAATGGGACAGGGGGACTGACGAGCAGTACTTC
TRBV5-1	TRBJ2-3	.	.	CASSLVGFTDTQYF	TGCGCCAGCAGCTTGGTCGGGTTCACAGATACGCAGTATTTT
TRBV7-3	TRBJ2-3	.	.	CASSLTSVSTDTQYF	TGTGCCAGCAGCTTAACTAGCGTCAGCACAGATACGCAGTATTTT
TRBV7-2	TRBJ1-2	.	.	CASSVDGLGGYTF	TGTGCCAGCAGCGTAGACGGTCTCGGGGGCTACACCTTC
TRBV9	TRBJ1-6	few	.	CASTPGLAGNSPLHF	TGTGCCAGCACCCCAGGCCTAGCGGGTAATTCACCCCTCCACTTT
TRBV19	TRBJ1-5	.	.	CASSVAVDQPQHF	TGTGCCAGTAGTGTCGCCGTAGATCAGCCCCAGCATTTT
TRBV9	TRBJ2-1	.	TRBD1	CASSLTGGVEQFF	TGTGCCAGCAGCTTGACAGGGGGTGTAGAGCAGTTCTTC
TRBV1	TRBJ2-7	.	.	CTSSQKIQGLSSYEQYF	TGCACCAGCAGCCAAAAGATCCAAGGACTGAGCTCCTACGAGCAGTACTTC
TRBV10-2	TRBJ1-2	.	.	CASSGRPTGSNYGYTF	TGCGCCAGCAGTGGCCGTCCAACAGGGTCTAACTATGGCTACACCTTC
TRBV28	TRBJ2-7	.	.	CASSFPGQSYEQYF	TGTGCCAGCAGTTTCCCCGGACAGTCCTACGAGCAGTACTTC
TRBV9	TRBJ2-3	.	TRBD2	CASSPAGTTDTQYF	TGTGCCAGCAGCCCAGCGGGGACCACAGATACGCAGTATTTT
TRBV27	TRBJ2-2	many	.	CASHRRTNTGELFF	TGTGCCAGCCACAGGAGAACGAACACCGGGGAGCTGTTTTTT
TRBV10-1	TRBJ2-1	.	TRBD1	CASSDSTELNRGVDEQFF	TGCGCCAGCAGTGATTCTACGGAGCTTAACAGGGGTGTGGATGAGCAGTTCTTC
TRBV7-3	TRBJ2-5	once	TRBD2	CASSRSGSAETQYF	TGTGCCAGCAGTCGAAGCGGGAGCGCGGAGACCCAGTACTTC
TRBV19	TRBJ1-5	.	TRBD1	CASSIGAGTGSNQPQHF	TGTGCCAGTAGTATCGGCGCCGGGACAGGGAGCAATCAGCCCCAGCATTTT
TRBV29-1	TRBJ2-2	.	TRBD1	CSVAGTGWDTGELFF	TGCAGCGTCGCCGGGACAGGGTGGGACACCGGGGAGCTGTTTTTT
TRBV4-1	TRBJ2-1	.	.	CASSQVEGISEQFF	TGCGCCAGCAGCCAAGTAGAGGGTATCTCGGAGCAGTTCTTC
TRBV6-1	TRBJ2-7	.	.	CASSEGGLAYEQYF	TGTGCCAGCAGTGAGGGGGGTCTCGCCTACGAGCAGTACTTC
TRBV7-2	TRBJ2-5	.	.	CASSLAARKETQYF	TGTGCCAGCAGCTTAGCGGCTAGAAAAGAGACCCAGTACTTC
TRBV16	TRBJ2-7	.	TRBD2	CASTKLEGLAGGRSSYEQYF	TGTGCCAGCACCAAACTGGAAGGACTAGCGGGGGGAAGGAGCTCCTACGAGCAGTACTTC
TRBV6-1	TRBJ1-3	.	.	CASSDRDGQTGLYF	TGTGCCAGCAGTGACCGGGACGGACAGACGGGTTTATATTTT
TRBV6-2/TRBV6-3	TRBJ2-5	few	.	CASSPTRTGTNQETQYF	TGTGCCAGCAGCCCTACAAGAACTGGGACAAACCAAGAGACCCAGTACTTC
TRBV11-2	TRBJ2-5	once	.	CASSSLGTQYF	TGTGCCAGCAGCTCCCTCGGGACCCAGTACTTC
TRBV5-6	TRBJ2-7	once	.	CASSLIRVRAGLEQYF	TGTGCCAGCAGCTTGATTCGGGTACGTGCTGGCCTCGAGCAGTACTTC
TRBV6-2/TRBV6-3	TRBJ2-7	.	.	CASSSPYEQYF	TGTGCCAGCAGTTCTCCCTACGAGCAGTACTTC
TRBV11-3	TRBJ2-1	.	TRBD2	CASAPGGIAGVGEQFF	TGTGCCAGCGCCCCGGGGGGGATAGCGGGAGTCGGGGAGCAGTTCTTC
TRBV3-1/TRBV3-2	TRBJ2-2	few	.	CASSPRQFGGELFF	TGTGCCAGCAGCCCCCGACAGTTCGGCGGGGAGCTGTTTTTT
TRBV6-1	TRBJ1-1	.	TRBD1	CASSETGVTEAFF	TGTGCCAGCAGTGAGACAGGGGTCACTGAAGCTTTCTTT